One T cell receptor beta chain is described in this entry. The record originates from a study of blood T cell repertoires in COVID-19. Generated by immunoSEQ multiplex PCR, the TCRdb table keeps only in-frame clones and is missing some. The sample includes 200,000 to 250,000 clones, around 85% of them seen just once. With V trimmed by 6 bases and J by 0 bases, 7 bases remained unmatched. CDR1 LGHDT and CDR2 YNNKEL come from the germline V gene (reference sequence). CDR3 size: 16 residues. Participants reported their clinical history, and cohort assignment relied on those reports. This TCR was recovered from a middle-aged woman with acute COVID-19. Sequencing was performed on PBMCs or T cells enriched from blood (not recorded which). The chain has TRBV3-1 (or the pseudogene TRBV3-2) and TRBJ2-3; 9 positions match TRBD2. CDR3 nucleotide sequence: TGTGCCAGCAGGCGATCTAGCGGGGTGAGCACAGATACGCAGTATTTT. Its protein is CASRRSSGVSTDTQYF.